The 20 T cell receptor beta chains below were found in one sample sequenced in a study of vaccination and CD4 T cells after COVID-19. TCRdb recomputed calls from the PCR reads with MiXCR, one row per CDR3 protein. The table records some 40,000 distinct CDR3 sequences, about 35% of them present only once. The time point was: late sampling 161 to 241 days after vaccination in a few convalescent patients. The input for sequencing was CD4+ T cells from blood, taken about 7 months after SARS-CoV-2 vaccination. The receptors stem from a human donor who had recovered from COVID-19.

This chain uses TRBV19 with TRBJ1-2, with D unresolved. In germline, CDR1 is LNHDA, CDR2 SQIVND (reference sequence). The V and J ends lost 6 bases and 11 bases respectively, with 16 bases between them. The CDR3 has 12 residues. The CDR3 DNA sequence: TGTGCCAGTAGCCCGGCTCTAATGACGTACACCTTC. Translating it yields CASSPALMTYTF.

The chain couples TRBV23-1 to TRBJ2-1; D may be TRBD1 (6 bases). TRBV23-1 is assigned to the ORF class and has an uncertain function. V was trimmed by 2 bases and J by 5 bases, leaving 19 bases between them. This CDR3 is 17 amino acids long. The DNA for the CDR3 is TGCGCCAGCAGTCAACGCACTGAATCACAGGGTAACAATGAGCAGTTCTTC. It encodes CASSQRTESQGNNEQFF.

The sample holds a few counts of this clonotype. In DNA form, the CDR3 reads TGTGCCAGCAGCCGAAGCGGGAGCAGTTCTGGGGCCAACGTCCTGACTTTC. Protein product: CASSRSGSSSGANVLTF. This chain uses TRBV6-1 with TRBJ2-6, with 8 bases identical to TRBD2. V shed 6 bases and J 1 base; nucleotides not matched to a gene: 8. Per the germline V gene, CDR1 is MNHNS and CDR2 is SASEGT. The CDR3 extends over 17 amino acids.

The chain uses TRBV7-9 and TRBJ2-5; 9 nucleotides match TRBD1. The CDR3 is made up of 16 amino acids. In germline, CDR1 is SEHNR, CDR2 FQNEAQ (reference sequence). J lost 4 bases, V lost 1 base, and 7 bases had no gene match. In DNA, the CDR3 is TGTGCCAGCAGCTTAGGGGGACAGGGTGGACGAGAGACCCAGTACTTC. Translating it yields CASSLGGQGGRETQYF.

V and J are TRBV19 and TRBJ2-3; weak D call: TRBD1 (6 bases). The CDR3 has 15 amino acids. Trimming removed 3 bases from V and 3 bases from J, with 13 bases in between. The germline V gene has CDR1 LNHDA and CDR2 SQIVND (reference sequence). The CDR3 sequence: CASSILGAPTDTQYF. The CDR3 region has the DNA TGTGCCAGTAGTATTTTGGGGGCTCCGACAGATACGCAGTATTTT.

V gene TRBV7-9 combines with J gene TRBJ2-3, with 8 nucleotides matching TRBD2. Per germline, CDR1 SEHNR and CDR2 FQNEAQ (reference sequence). The CDR3 loop spans 18 amino acids. Trimming cost V 3 bases and J 3 bases; bases outside gene matches: 14. The CDR3 region is CASSLLGSGMSGTDTQYF. The CDR3 coding sequence is TGTGCCAGCAGCTTGTTGGGTAGCGGGATGTCGGGTACAGATACGCAGTATTTT.

This chain links TRBV7-8 with TRBJ1-1; 7 nucleotides line up with TRBD1. The CDR3 is 16 amino acids. The J segment lost 0 bases and the V segment lost 1 base, leaving 5 bases of the junction unmatched. CDR1 SGHVS and CDR2 FQNEAQ come from the germline V gene. The CDR3 region has the DNA TGTGCCAGCAGCTTAGAGACAGGGAGGATGAACACTGAAGCTTTCTTT. Its protein is CASSLETGRMNTEAFF.

This clonotype was seen just once. This chain uses TRBV7-2 with TRBJ2-3, with 13 positions matching TRBD2. CDR1 is SGHTA, CDR2 FQGNSA, per germline. The trim removed 6 bases at V and 2 bases at J, leaving 8 bases unmatched. This CDR3 region has 17 residues. CDR3 in amino acids: CASRGLGTSGITDTQYF. The DNA for the CDR3 is TGTGCCAGCAGGGGGCTCGGGACTAGCGGGATCACAGATACGCAGTATTTT. Filled out from reference TRBV7-2 and TRBJ2-3, the complete variable domain reads GAGVSQSPSNKVTEKGKDVELRCDPISGHTALYWYRQSLGQGLEFLIYFQGNSAPDKSGLPSDRFSAERTGGSVSTLTIQRTQQEDSAVYLCASRGLGTSGITDTQYFGPGTRLTVL.

The CDR3 region has the DNA TGTGCCAGCAGTTTAAGTGGTAGTTCGATTGAGCAGTTCTTC. Translation: CASSLSGSSIEQFF. This chain uses TRBV27 with TRBJ2-1; D call uncertain. The CDR3 is 14 residues long. Between the trimmed V and J ends, which lost 2 bases and 9 bases, there was a span of 14 bases. The germline V gene encodes CDR1 MNHEY and CDR2 SMNVEV (reference sequence).

This clonotype was recorded a few times. The CDR3 sequence is CASQQGDGDQPQHF. The CDR3 region has the DNA TGTGCCAGCCAACAGGGGGACGGGGATCAGCCCCAGCATTTT. The genes are TRBV7-9 and TRBJ1-5, with 8 bases that match TRBD1. Germline trimming cut 8 bases from V and 5 bases from J; bases unmatched to any gene: 8. The CDR3 runs 14 residues. Germline CDR1 is SEHNR and CDR2 is FQNEAQ (reference sequence).

The gene calls are TRBV18 and TRBJ1-6; D perhaps matches TRBD1 (5 bases). Trimming cost V 5 bases and J 9 bases, with 11 bases left between them. This CDR3 region has 13 residues. CDR1 is KGHSH and CDR2 is LQKENI in the germline V gene. The CDR3 sequence: CASSREGASPLHF. The CDR3 nucleotides read TGTGCCAGCTCAAGAGAAGGGGCTTCACCCCTCCACTTT. The complete variable domain, with remaining parts taken from reference TRBV18 and TRBJ1-6, reads NAGVMQNPRHLVRRRGQEARLRCSPMKGHSHVYWYRQLPEEGLKFMVYLQKENIIDESGMPKERFSAEFPKEGPSILRIQQVVRGDSAAYFCASSREGASPLHFGNGTRLTVT.

This clonotype appeared a few times. The gene calls are TRBV6-2 or TRBV6-3 and TRBJ2-5; D is possibly TRBD2 (5 bases). Trimming removed 2 bases from V and 5 bases from J, with 9 bases in between. The CDR3 is 13 residues long. Germline values: CDR1 MNHEY, CDR2 SVGEGT. CDR3 protein: CASSYVGGETQYF. The DNA of the CDR3 is TGTGCCAGCAGTTACGTGGGCGGGGAGACCCAGTACTTC.

The CDR3 DNA is TGCAGTGCTAGAGATTCTAGCGGGAGGGCCTCAGGCACAGATACGCAGTATTTT. Residues: CSARDSSGRASGTDTQYF. The V gene is TRBV20-1, the J gene TRBJ2-3, with 12 bases lining up with TRBD2. V shed 0 bases, J shed 1 base, and the junction held 8 bases outside the gene matches. CDR3 length equals 18 residues. CDR1 and CDR2 (germline): DFQATT, SNEGSKA (reference sequence).

The V and J genes are TRBV21-1 and TRBJ2-1; TRBD2, the table's D call, lacks a check against the DNA. TRBV21-1 has pseudogene status. This CDR3 contains 17 residues. CDR3: CASSKAKAGGPNNEQFF. The CDR3 bases are TGTGCCAGCAGCAAAGCGAAGGCGGGAGGGCCTAACAATGAGCAGTTCTTC.

The rearrangement links TRBV10-3 to TRBJ1-1, with TRBD1 matching over 9 bases. The ends lost 3 bases at V and 5 bases at J; junction bases unmatched: 7. The CDR3 runs to 15 residues. Germline V gene lookup returns CDR1 ENHRY and CDR2 SYGVKD. The CDR3 here is CAISERQGVYTEAFF. CDR3 DNA sequence: TGTGCCATCAGTGAAAGACAGGGGGTGTATACTGAAGCTTTCTTT.

CDR3 sequence reads: CASSIGWGGQETQYF. The CDR3 nucleotides are TGTGCCAGCAGCATTGGGTGGGGGGGCCAAGAGACCCAGTACTTC. V usage is TRBV7-2 and J usage is TRBJ2-5; 7 bases match TRBD2. V gave up 5 bases and J gave up 1 base; unmatched junction bases: 7. Germline V lookup: CDR1 SGHTA, CDR2 FQGNSA. The CDR3 spans 15 residues.

The V gene is TRBV20-1, the J gene TRBJ2-7; 14 nucleotides line up with TRBD2. The CDR3 has 14 amino acids. Looked up from germline, CDR1 is DFQATT and CDR2 is SNEGSKA (reference sequence). J was trimmed by 7 bases and V by 6 bases; bases with no gene match: 8. The CDR3 region has the DNA TGCAGTGCCCCCCGACTAGCGGGAGGGGGGGAGCAGTACTTC. Protein: CSAPRLAGGGEQYF.

The chain carries TRBV7-2 and TRBJ2-5; D is possibly TRBD1 or TRBD2 (5 bases each). V lost 3 bases and J 4 bases, leaving 12 bases between the germline ends. The CDR3 spans 14 residues. Germline V lookup: CDR1 SGHTA, CDR2 FQGNSA. CDR3 DNA sequence: TGTGCCAGCAGCTTTTCCGGGACGGTAGAGACCCAGTACTTC. It encodes CASSFSGTVETQYF.

This chain joins TRBV25-1 and TRBJ2-7, with D unresolved. The J call may not be correct, given that the DNA end is closer to TRBJ2-5. The CDR3 totals 11 residues. CDR1 MGHDK and CDR2 SYGVNS come from the germline V gene. This CDR3 reads CATRLGETQYF. The CDR3 coding sequence is TGTGCCACCAGATTGGGAGAGACCCAGTACTTC.

The V and J genes are TRBV27 and TRBJ2-7; 9 bases match TRBD1. Germline CDR1 MNHEY, CDR2 SMNVEV (reference sequence). The CDR3 is made up of 14 amino acids. V lost 5 bases to trimming and J lost 1 base; unmatched junction nucleotides: 3. This chain's CDR3 is CASSPDRGSYEQYF. CDR3 DNA sequence: TGTGCCAGCAGTCCGGACAGGGGATCCTACGAGCAGTACTTC.